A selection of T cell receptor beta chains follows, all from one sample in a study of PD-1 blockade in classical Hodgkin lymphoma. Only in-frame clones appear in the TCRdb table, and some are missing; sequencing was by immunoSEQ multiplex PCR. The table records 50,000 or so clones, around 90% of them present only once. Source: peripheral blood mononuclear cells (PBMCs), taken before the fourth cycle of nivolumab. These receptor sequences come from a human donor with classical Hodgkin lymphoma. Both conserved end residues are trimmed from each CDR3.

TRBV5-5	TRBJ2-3	ASIKTPDGRGDTQY
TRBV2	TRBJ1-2	ASIRPDRGPGLGYT
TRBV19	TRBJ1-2	ASRGEGGYT
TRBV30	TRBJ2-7	ACLLKGHNYEQY
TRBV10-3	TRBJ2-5	AISEPPNLAGYRSETQY
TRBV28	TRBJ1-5	ASSLGTSLIDQPQH
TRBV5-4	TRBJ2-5	ASSLGGQFQETQY
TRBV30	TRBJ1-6	AWRGGGNSPLH
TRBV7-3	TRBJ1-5	ASSLTPGQFPRRPNQPQH
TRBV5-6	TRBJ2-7	ASSLELAWREQY
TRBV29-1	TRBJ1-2	SVEAEEGLGGYT
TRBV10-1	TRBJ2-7	ASSVTGYEQY
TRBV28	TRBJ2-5	ASSLGDRKETQY
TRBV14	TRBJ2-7	ASSHKIGTGSYEQY
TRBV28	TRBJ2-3	ASSLWGLAGVSTDTQY
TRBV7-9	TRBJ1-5	ASSDSNQPQH
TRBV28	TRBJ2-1	ASSSPKREGHNEQF
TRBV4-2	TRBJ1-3	ASSFTLAPSSGNTIY
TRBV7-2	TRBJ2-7	ASSRTGTTTEQY
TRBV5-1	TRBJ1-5	ASSLRMRSGAEDQPQH
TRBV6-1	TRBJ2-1	ASSVPTSGRASYNEQF
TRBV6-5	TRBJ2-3	ASSPGQGTTDTQY
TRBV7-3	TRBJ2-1	ASSLNALNPYNEQF
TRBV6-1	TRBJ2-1	ASMTSSRGNEQF
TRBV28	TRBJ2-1	ASSFGSVNNEQF
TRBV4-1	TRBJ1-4	ASSPLVVGNEKLF
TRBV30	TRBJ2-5	AWSGGGDQETQY